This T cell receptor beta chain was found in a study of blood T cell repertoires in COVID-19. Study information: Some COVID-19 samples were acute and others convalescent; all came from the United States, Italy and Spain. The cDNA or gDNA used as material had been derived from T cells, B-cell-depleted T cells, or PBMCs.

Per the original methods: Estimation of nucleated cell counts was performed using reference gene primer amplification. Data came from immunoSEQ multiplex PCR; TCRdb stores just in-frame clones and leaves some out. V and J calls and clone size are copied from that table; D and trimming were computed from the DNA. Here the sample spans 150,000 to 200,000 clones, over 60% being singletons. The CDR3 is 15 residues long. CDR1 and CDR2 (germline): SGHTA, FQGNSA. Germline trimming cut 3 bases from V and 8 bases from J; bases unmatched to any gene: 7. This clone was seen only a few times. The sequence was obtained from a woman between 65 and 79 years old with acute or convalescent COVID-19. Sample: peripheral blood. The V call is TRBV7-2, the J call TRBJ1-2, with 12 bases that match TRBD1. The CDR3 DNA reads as TGTGCCAGCAGCTTGGGACAGGGGGCACGCGGCGGCTACACCTTC. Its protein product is CASSLGQGARGGYTF.